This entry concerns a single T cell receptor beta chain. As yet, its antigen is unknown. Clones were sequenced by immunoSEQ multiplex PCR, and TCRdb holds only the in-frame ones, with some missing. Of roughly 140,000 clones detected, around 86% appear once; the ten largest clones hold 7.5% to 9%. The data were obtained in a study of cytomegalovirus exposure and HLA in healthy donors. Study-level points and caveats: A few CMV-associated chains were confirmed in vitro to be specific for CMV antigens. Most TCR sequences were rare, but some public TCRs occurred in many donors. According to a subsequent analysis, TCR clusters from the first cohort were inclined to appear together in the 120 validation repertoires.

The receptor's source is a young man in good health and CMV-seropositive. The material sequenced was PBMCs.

The CDR3: CASSEAMGRGYGYTF. The CDR3 coding sequence is TGTGCCAGCAGTGAAGCGATGGGTAGGGGCTATGGCTACACCTTC. The chain joins TRBV6-1 to TRBJ1-2, with D maybe TRBD1 (5 bases). The germline V and J ends were trimmed by 0 bases and 4 bases, with 12 bases remaining between them. Germline assignment: CDR1 MNHNS and CDR2 SASEGT. This CDR3 has 15 amino acids.